Below are 17 T cell receptor beta chains sequenced from a single sample in a study of blood T cell repertoires in COVID-19. Assay: immunoSEQ multiplex PCR; the TCRdb copy retains only in-frame clones and omits some. The sample lists some 170,000 clones, more than 75% occurring once. Sequencing was done on a sample of peripheral blood. The source is a man aged 60-69 years with active or convalescent COVID-19.

The rearrangement links TRBV7-8 to TRBJ1-4; the D gene is possibly TRBD1 (5 bases). Trimming stripped 5 bases from V and 4 bases from J, with 17 bases between. Germline CDR1 SGHVS, CDR2 FQNEAQ. This CDR3 is 16 amino acids long. CDR3 nucleotide sequence: TGTGCCAGCAGCCCCTTGGTGGTGGGGCTTAATGAAAAACTGTTTTTT. Its translation: CASSPLVVGLNEKLFF. Drawing the rest from reference TRBV7-8 and TRBJ1-4, the complete variable domain is GAGVSQSPRYKVAKRGQDVALRCDPISGHVSLFWYQQALGQGPEFLTYFQNEAQLDKSGLPSDRFFAERPEGSVSTLKIQRTQQEDSAVYLCASSPLVVGLNEKLFFGSGTQLSVL.

This rearrangement joins TRBV24-1 to TRBJ2-3, with 7 positions matching TRBD1. Trimming at V came to 4 bases and at J to 2 bases, leaving 8 bases not matched to a gene. Germline CDR1 and CDR2: KGHDR and SFDVKD. CDR3 length equals 16 residues. The CDR3 DNA follows: TGTGCCACCAGTGACTCAGGGGGAAGGCACACAGATACGCAGTATTTT. Translation: CATSDSGGRHTDTQYF.

This chain links TRBV18 with TRBJ2-7; 10 bases are a match to TRBD1. V lost 0 bases, J lost 7 bases, and 9 bases stayed unmatched. CDR3 size: 16 residues. Per the germline V gene, CDR1 is KGHSH and CDR2 is LQKENI. CDR3 DNA sequence: TGTGCCAGCTCACCACCCCTAGACAGGGGGCTAGGTGAGCAGTACTTC. As protein: CASSPPLDRGLGEQYF.

The J gene is TRBJ1-2, the V gene TRBV27, with D perhaps matching TRBD1 (6 bases). V lost 7 bases to trimming and J lost 8 bases, with 14 bases between them. Looked up from germline, CDR1 is MNHEY and CDR2 is SMNVEV (reference sequence). The CDR3 sequence is 12 residues long. CDR3 DNA: TGTGCCAGCAAACAAGGGGGACAAGGCTACACCTTC. Protein product: CASKQGGQGYTF.

The chain carries TRBV6-5 and TRBJ1-2; 10 nucleotides agree with TRBD1. In germline, CDR1 is MNHEY, CDR2 SVGAGI. V was clipped by 6 bases and J by 5 bases; unmatched bases: 9. CDR3 length equals 15 residues. The CDR3 sequence: CASRVGGQGVYGYTF. DNA for the CDR3: TGTGCCAGCAGGGTCGGAGGACAGGGGGTTTATGGCTACACCTTC.

The chain links TRBV2 to TRBJ2-7; TRBD2 matches 15 bases. CDR1 SNHLY and CDR2 FYNNEI come from the germline V gene. CDR3 length: 17 amino acids. V lost 10 bases, J lost 8 bases, and 18 bases stayed unmatched. The CDR3 here is CATLTVPGLAGGIKQYF. Here the CDR3 DNA reads TGTGCCACCCTGACTGTCCCGGGACTAGCGGGAGGAATTAAGCAGTACTTC.

This clone was seen more than once but under ten times. The rearrangement joins TRBV4-1 to TRBJ1-1; no reliable D call. The V end lost 3 bases, the J end lost 2 bases, and 7 bases lay between the germline ends. The germline V gene encodes CDR1 MGHRA and CDR2 YSYEKL. The CDR3 has 13 amino acids. The CDR3 bases are TGCGCCAGCAGCCACGCAGTAAACACTGAAGCTTTCTTT. Residues: CASSHAVNTEAFF.

This chain uses TRBV6-5 with TRBJ1-1; unclear D gene. V dropped 7 bases and J dropped 4 bases, with 13 bases sitting between them. CDR1 is MNHEY and CDR2 is SVGAGI in the germline V gene. The CDR3 length is 13 residues. CDR3 sequence: CASTERGATEAFF. CDR3 nucleotides: TGTGCCAGCACCGAGCGGGGAGCCACTGAAGCTTTCTTT.

The CDR3 nucleotides read TGTGCCACCGAGGTGCGGGAGGGCCCCAATGAGCAGTTCTTC. This gives the protein CATEVREGPNEQFF. This chain uses TRBV19 with TRBJ2-1; 9 bases align to TRBD2. Trimming took 10 bases from V and 6 from J; bases not matched to a gene: 10. The CDR3 is made up of 14 amino acids. Germline CDR1 LNHDA, CDR2 SQIVND (reference sequence).

The gene calls are TRBV7-9 and TRBJ2-1; TRBD2 aligns across 16 bases. Trimming removed 5 bases from V and 7 bases from J; junction bases left unmatched: 8. The CDR3 has 17 residues. Germline CDR1 reads SEHNR; CDR2 reads FQNEAQ (reference sequence). The CDR3 DNA reads as TGTGCCAGCAGCCCGGCCGGGACTAGCGGGGGGGCTAATGAGCAGTTCTTC. It translates to CASSPAGTSGGANEQFF.

The genes are TRBV2 and TRBJ1-1; D gene unclear. CDR1 SNHLY and CDR2 FYNNEI come from the germline V gene. CDR3 length: 15 residues. The V end was cut by 1 base, the J end by 0 bases, with 9 bases between. CDR3 bases: TGTGCCAGCAGTGAAGTAGCGCTAATGAACACTGAAGCTTTCTTT. Encoded protein: CASSEVALMNTEAFF.

This chain connects TRBV7-8 to TRBJ2-3, with 10 nucleotides matching TRBD1. V was clipped by 3 bases and J by 3 bases; unmatched bases: 6. Germline V gene data show CDR1 as SGHVS and CDR2 as FQNEAQ. This CDR3 has 16 amino acids. The CDR3 spells CASSFLTGGRTDTQYF. In nucleotides, the CDR3 is TGTGCCAGCAGCTTCCTGACAGGGGGCCGAACAGATACGCAGTATTTT. The full variable domain, with the rest looked up from reference TRBV7-8 and TRBJ2-3, is GAGVSQSPRYKVAKRGQDVALRCDPISGHVSLFWYQQALGQGPEFLTYFQNEAQLDKSGLPSDRFFAERPEGSVSTLKIQRTQQEDSAVYLCASSFLTGGRTDTQYFGPGTRLTVL.

V and J are TRBV4-1 and TRBJ1-3; D gene unclear. Trimming cost V 3 bases and J 1 base, with 16 bases left between them. From germline, CDR1 is MGHRA and CDR2 YSYEKL. This CDR3 has 17 amino acids. The CDR3, as DNA: TGCGCCAGCAGCCAGGGCCGACAAGGAGGATCTGGAAACACCATATATTTT. This translates into CASSQGRQGGSGNTIYF.

The CDR3 nucleotides are TGTGCCAGCAGGACCGGGACGGGGGATCAGCCCCAGCATTTT. It is translated as CASRTGTGDQPQHF. This chain joins TRBV6-5 and TRBJ1-5; TRBD1 might be the D (5 bases). This CDR3 has 14 residues. Trimming shortened V by 6 bases and J by 5 bases, and 14 bases separated the two germline ends. CDR1 and CDR2 (germline): MNHEY, SVGAGI.

The rearrangement joins TRBV18 to TRBJ2-1, with 7 bases that match TRBD2. The V gene's germline CDR1 is KGHSH and CDR2 LQKENI. J lost 6 bases, V lost 4 bases, and 6 bases had no gene match. The CDR3 loop spans 14 amino acids. The CDR3 loop reads CASSQVASGNEQFF. In DNA, the CDR3 is TGTGCCAGCTCACAGGTGGCTAGCGGCAATGAGCAGTTCTTC.

This chain uses TRBV11-3 with TRBJ2-1, with 15 bases identical to TRBD2. The germline CDR1 and CDR2 sequences are SGHNT and YENEEA. V shed 3 bases, J shed 4 bases, and the junction held 1 base outside the gene matches. The CDR3 loop spans 16 amino acids. The CDR3 nucleotides read TGTGCCAGCAGCTTCGGGACTAGCGGGGGGTACAATGAGCAGTTCTTC. Its translation: CASSFGTSGGYNEQFF.

The chain has TRBV7-9 and TRBJ1-6; 10 bases fit TRBD1. CDR1 and CDR2 from the germline V gene are SEHNR and FQNEAQ (reference sequence). The CDR3 consists of 19 residues. Losses at the gene ends were 1 base for V and 6 bases for J; bases not matched to a gene: 12. CDR3 sequence (DNA): TGTGCCAGCAGCTTAGTGGGACAGGGGAGATCGTTAAGTAATTCACCCCTCCACTTT. This sequence encodes CASSLVGQGRSLSNSPLHF. Variable domain in full (rest from reference TRBV7-9 and TRBJ1-6): DTGVSQNPRHKITKRGQNVTFRCDPISEHNRLYWYRQTLGQGPEFLTYFQNEAQLEKSRLLSDRFSAERPKGSFSTLEIQRTEQGDSAMYLCASSLVGQGRSLSNSPLHFGNGTRLTVT.